A single T cell receptor (beta chain) is shown here with its context. Across roughly 25 US areas, participants ranged in age from roughly 18 to 95 years. Donors in Cohort 3 who had recovered were those with two negative PCRs, healthcare professional clearance, or resolution of their symptoms. This entry is derived from a study of blood T cell repertoires in COVID-19. Whole-study context: The origin of the acute and convalescent COVID-19 samples was the United States, Italy and Spain. From T cells, B-cell-depleted T cells, or PBMCs came the material, which was cDNA or gDNA.

TCRdb keeps only in-frame clones here, not all; method: immunoSEQ multiplex PCR. The sample includes more than 250,000 clones, around nine tenths of them seen just once. The germline gives CDR1 LNHDA, CDR2 SQIVND (reference sequence). The CDR3 runs to 14 residues. Trimming removed 10 bases from V and 1 base from J; junction bases left unmatched: 7. The chain links TRBV19 to TRBJ1-5, with 7 bases identical to TRBD1. Sequenced: PBMCs or T cells enriched from blood (not recorded which). This TCR was sampled from a woman between 40 and 55 years old who had recovered from COVID-19. The CDR3, as DNA: TGTGCCACCCGAGACAGGGTCAGCAATCAGCCCCAGCATTTT. Protein sequence: CATRDRVSNQPQHF.